This passage covers 14 T cell receptor beta chains from one sample sequenced in a study of shared clonotypes between healthy human individuals. Using immunoSEQ multiplex PCR, the repertoire was profiled, and TCRdb retains in-frame clones only, with some absent. The table lists 1,500,000 or so clones, less than 99% of them singletons, with 0.36% in the top ten. The sample consisted of naive CD4+ T cells sorted from blood. Subset meaning: CD45RA+ positively selected. The receptors were gathered from a man aged 25-40 years in good health.

The chain links TRBV19 to TRBJ2-3; 12 bases are a match to TRBD2. CDR1 is LNHDA and CDR2 is SQIVND in the germline V gene (reference sequence). The CDR3 covers 15 residues. With 4 bases clipped from V and 4 bases from J, the junction kept 3 bases outside the gene matches. CDR3 nucleotides: TGTGCCAGTAGTAGACTAGCGGGAGTTTCAGATACGCAGTATTTT. Residues: CASSRLAGVSDTQYF.

The gene calls are TRBV7-6 and TRBJ2-1, with 9 bases fitting TRBD2. CDR1 is SGHVS, CDR2 FNYEAQ, per germline. V lost 5 bases to trimming and J lost 4 bases; unmatched junction nucleotides: 18. CDR3 length equals 19 residues. This CDR3 reads CASSTPLGTSIVWYNEQFF. The CDR3, as DNA: TGTGCCAGCAGCACCCCGTTAGGGACTAGCATTGTGTGGTACAATGAGCAGTTCTTC. Filled out from reference TRBV7-6 and TRBJ2-1, the complete variable domain reads GAGVSQSPRYKVTKRGQDVALRCDPISGHVSLYWYRQALGQGPEFLTYFNYEAQQDKSGLPNDRFSAERPEGSISTLTIQRTEQRDSAMYRCASSTPLGTSIVWYNEQFFGPGTRLTVL.

The chain joins TRBV7-9 to TRBJ2-3, with a possible D match to TRBD1 (5 bases). In germline, CDR1 is SEHNR, CDR2 FQNEAQ (reference sequence). V was pared by 5 bases and J by 0 bases, with 12 bases between. This CDR3 is 15 amino acids long. CDR3 sequence: CASSRQGTSTDTQYF. CDR3 sequence (DNA): TGTGCCAGCAGCCGGCAGGGAACTAGCACAGATACGCAGTATTTT.

The CDR3 loop is CSVGWHEQFF. CDR3 sequence (DNA): TGCAGCGTTGGCTGGCATGAGCAGTTCTTC. The gene calls are TRBV29-1 and TRBJ2-1; D gene uncertain. CDR1 SQVTM and CDR2 ANQGSEA come from the germline V gene. CDR3 length: 10 amino acids. V dropped 4 bases and J dropped 8 bases, with 6 bases sitting between them.

About this clone: At one end the junction does not follow the germline gene, possibly because of a read error. Other nucleotide sequences in the sample specify the same CDR3. V usage is TRBV27 and J usage is TRBJ2-3; no firm D call. Germline loops: CDR1 MNHEY, CDR2 SMNVEV (reference sequence). The CDR3 consists of 14 residues. The DNA for the CDR3 is TGTGCCACCAGTAGCCCCTCTGGCACAGATACGCAGTATTTT. Translation gives CATSSPSGTDTQYF.

V and J are TRBV28 and TRBJ1-4; weak D call: TRBD1 (5 bases). With 10 bases removed from V and 8 bases from J, the gap between germline ends came to 20 bases. From germline, CDR1 is MDHEN and CDR2 SYDVKM. The length of the CDR3 is 14 residues. CDR3 bases: TGTGCCACCCAACTTGACAGTATAGGCGAAAAACTGTTTTTT. This gives the protein CATQLDSIGEKLFF.

The chain is built from TRBV20-1 and TRBJ1-4; perhaps TRBD1 as D (5 bases). The germline V and J ends were trimmed by 2 bases and 8 bases, with 6 bases remaining between them. The CDR3 has 11 residues. Per germline, CDR1 DFQATT and CDR2 SNEGSKA (reference sequence). CDR3 in amino acids: CSARPGEKLFF. The CDR3 bases are TGCAGTGCTAGACCAGGGGAAAAACTGTTTTTT.

This sequence joins TRBV11-2 and TRBJ2-2; D call uncertain. The CDR3 runs 15 residues. The V gene's germline CDR1 is SGHAT and CDR2 FQNNGV. Trimming took 1 base from V and 1 from J, leaving 7 bases between them. CDR3 loop: CASSLGSGNTGELFF. In DNA form, the CDR3 reads TGTGCCAGCAGCTTAGGATCGGGGAACACCGGGGAGCTGTTTTTT.

To note about this clone: This specimen includes other DNA sequences encoding the same CDR3. This chain links TRBV18 with TRBJ2-5; D not certain. Trimming removed 3 bases from V and 1 base from J, with 3 bases in between. The CDR3 is 12 amino acids. Germline lookup yields CDR1 KGHSH and CDR2 LQKENI. The CDR3 here is CASSPSQETQYF. The CDR3 DNA follows: TGTGCCAGCTCACCGTCCCAAGAGACCCAGTACTTC.

The chain uses TRBV7-2 and TRBJ2-3, with D unresolved. CDR3 length: 16 residues. Trimming left V 2 bases short and J 0 bases short, with 12 bases between. CDR1 SGHTA and CDR2 FQGNSA come from the germline V gene. DNA for the CDR3: TGTGCCAGCAGCTTATCTCCGGGCTCTAGCACAGATACGCAGTATTTT. It codes for CASSLSPGSSTDTQYF.

This sequence joins TRBV11-3 and TRBJ2-1; 8 bases are a match to TRBD2. Trimming at V came to 4 bases and at J to 1 base, leaving 3 bases not matched to a gene. The germline CDR1 and CDR2 sequences are SGHNT and YENEEA. CDR3 size: 15 residues. In DNA, the CDR3 is TGTGCCAGCAGCTCACAGCGGGAGTCCTACAATGAGCAGTTCTTC. Translated: CASSSQRESYNEQFF.

This chain joins TRBV4-3 and TRBJ2-1, with 9 bases lining up with TRBD2. The length of the CDR3 is 16 residues. Trimming at V came to 0 bases and at J to 2 bases, leaving 2 bases not matched to a gene. CDR1 is LGHNA, CDR2 YSLEER, per germline. CDR3 protein: CASSQELAGTYNEQFF. Written as DNA, the CDR3 is TGCGCCAGCAGCCAAGAGCTAGCGGGGACCTACAATGAGCAGTTCTTC.

The chain couples TRBV18 to TRBJ1-2; no clear D gene. CDR3 length: 14 amino acids. Germline CDR1 KGHSH, CDR2 LQKENI. The V gene lost 2 bases and the J gene lost 6 bases, with 13 bases spanning the gap. The CDR3 sequence: CASSPSVEGHGYTF. CDR3 DNA sequence: TGTGCCAGCTCACCATCGGTAGAAGGGCATGGCTACACCTTC.

The chain links TRBV7-9 to TRBJ2-7; no clear D. Trimming shortened V by 2 bases and J by 5 bases, and 10 bases separated the two germline ends. The CDR3 sequence is 13 residues long. CDR1 is SEHNR and CDR2 is FQNEAQ in the germline V gene (reference sequence). The DNA of the CDR3 is TGTGCCAGCAGCTTAAGCATTTCTAACGAGCAGTACTTC. Protein product: CASSLSISNEQYF.